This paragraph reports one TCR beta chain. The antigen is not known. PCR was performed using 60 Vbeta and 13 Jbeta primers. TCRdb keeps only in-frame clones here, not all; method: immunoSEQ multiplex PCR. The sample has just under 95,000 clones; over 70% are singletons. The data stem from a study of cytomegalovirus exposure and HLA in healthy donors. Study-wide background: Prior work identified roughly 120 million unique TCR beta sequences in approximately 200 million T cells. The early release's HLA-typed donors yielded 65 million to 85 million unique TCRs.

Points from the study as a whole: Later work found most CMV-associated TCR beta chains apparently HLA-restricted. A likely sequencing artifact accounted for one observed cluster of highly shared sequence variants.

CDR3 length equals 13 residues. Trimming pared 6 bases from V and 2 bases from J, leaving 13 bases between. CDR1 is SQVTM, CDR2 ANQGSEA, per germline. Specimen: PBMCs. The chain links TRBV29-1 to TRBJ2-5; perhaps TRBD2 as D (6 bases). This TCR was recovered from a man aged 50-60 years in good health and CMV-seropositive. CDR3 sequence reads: CSVAGTGQETQYF. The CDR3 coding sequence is TGCAGCGTCGCGGGGACGGGACAAGAGACCCAGTACTTC. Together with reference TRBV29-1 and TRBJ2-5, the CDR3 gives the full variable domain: SAVISQKPSRDICQRGTSLTIQCQVDSQVTMMFWYRQQPGQSLTLIATANQGSEATYESGFVIDKFPISRPNLTFSTLTVSNMSPEDSSIYLCSVAGTGQETQYFGPGTRLLVL.